The following is a T cell receptor beta chain sequence with its context. Its antigen is as yet unknown. These data come from a study of T cell responses to AZD1222 COVID-19 vaccine. Study observations and caveats: At study baseline, merely five or six AZD1222 recipients were seropositive. A reported finding is that nearly half of spike-specific TCRs target unmutated variant regions.

Germline CDR1 is SGHRS and CDR2 is YFSETQ. With V trimmed by 0 bases and J by 0 bases, 8 bases remained unmatched. The CDR3 covers 17 residues. Clones were sequenced by immunoSEQ multiplex PCR, and TCRdb holds only the in-frame ones, with some missing. The data contain 150,000 to 200,000 clones, 90% to 95% of them singletons. The sequence derives from an adult who received the AZD1222 COVID-19 vaccine. The material was peripheral blood, obtained 28 days after the second AZD1222 dose. This chain joins TRBV5-1 and TRBJ1-1; TRBD1 agrees at 7 bases. Here the CDR3 reads CASSLAQGVGMNTEAFF. In DNA, the CDR3 is TGCGCCAGCAGCTTGGCCCAGGGGGTGGGGATGAACACTGAAGCTTTCTTT.